This TCR beta chain was retrieved from a study of blood T cell repertoires in COVID-19. Background on the study: The United States, Italy and Spain were the sources of the acute and convalescent COVID-19 samples. T cells, B-cell-depleted T cells, or PBMCs provided the cDNA or gDNA that served as material.

Patients at the Seattle site were enrolled during active infection and followed longitudinally. This CDR3 has 16 residues. Trimming at V came to 6 bases and at J to 4 bases, leaving 12 bases not matched to a gene. Germline lookup yields CDR1 ENHRY and CDR2 SYGVKD. As handled by the study authors: How many nucleated cells were present was estimated from reference gene primer amplification. Produced via immunoSEQ multiplex PCR; TCRdb's table is partial and in-frame only. V, J and clone size are those of that table, while D and trimming were read from the DNA. Of around 210,000 clones listed, almost 85% are singletons.

The TCR was taken from a man aged 45 to 65 with COVID-19, enrolled during active disease. The sample consisted of peripheral blood. This chain joins TRBV10-3 and TRBJ2-1; 7 bases fit TRBD2. DNA of the CDR3: TGTGCCATCAGCAATGGGGCGGCGGGGGTATACAATGAGCAGTTCTTC. Translation: CAISNGAAGVYNEQFF.